A single T cell receptor beta chain is shown here with its context. This sample was included in a study of shared clonotypes between healthy human individuals. Produced via immunoSEQ multiplex PCR; TCRdb's table is partial and in-frame only. Here the sample spans 400,000 or so clones, approximately 97% being singletons. The CDR3 contains 16 residues. In germline, CDR1 is SGHDT, CDR2 YYEEEE. Between the trimmed V and J ends, which lost 5 bases and 4 bases, there was a span of 19 bases. The chain carries TRBV5-6 and TRBJ1-5, with a possible D match to TRBD1 (6 bases). Material: memory CD8+ T cells sorted from blood. As for subset: CD45RO+ cells pooled with CCR7-negative TemRA cells. This TCR came from a man younger than 40 in good health. The CDR3 bases are TGTGCCAGCAGTAGGGGGGCCAGGGGATTTAATCAGCCCCAGCATTTT. As protein: CASSRGARGFNQPQHF.